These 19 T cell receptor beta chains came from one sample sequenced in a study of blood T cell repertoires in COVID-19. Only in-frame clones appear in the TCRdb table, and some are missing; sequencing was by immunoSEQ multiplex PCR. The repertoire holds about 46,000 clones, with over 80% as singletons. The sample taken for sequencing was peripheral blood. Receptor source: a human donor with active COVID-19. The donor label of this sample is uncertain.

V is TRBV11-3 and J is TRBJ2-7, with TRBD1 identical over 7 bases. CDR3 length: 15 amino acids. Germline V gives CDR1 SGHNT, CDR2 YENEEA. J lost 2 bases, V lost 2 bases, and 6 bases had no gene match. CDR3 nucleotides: TGTGCCAGCAGCTTATTCCGGGACAGCGCCTACGAGCAGTACTTC. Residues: CASSLFRDSAYEQYF.

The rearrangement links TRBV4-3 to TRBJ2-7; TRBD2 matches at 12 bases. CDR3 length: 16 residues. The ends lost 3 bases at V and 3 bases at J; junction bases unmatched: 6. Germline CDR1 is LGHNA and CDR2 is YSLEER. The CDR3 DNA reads TGCGCCAGCAGCCAGTACGGACTAGCGGGAAACTACGAGCAGTACTTC. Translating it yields CASSQYGLAGNYEQYF.

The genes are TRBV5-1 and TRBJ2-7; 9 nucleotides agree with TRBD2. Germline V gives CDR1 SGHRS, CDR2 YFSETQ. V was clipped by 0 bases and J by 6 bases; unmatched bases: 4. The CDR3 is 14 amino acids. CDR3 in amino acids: CASSLEPAGGEQYF. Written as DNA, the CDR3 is TGCGCCAGCAGCTTGGAACCAGCGGGAGGCGAGCAGTACTTC.

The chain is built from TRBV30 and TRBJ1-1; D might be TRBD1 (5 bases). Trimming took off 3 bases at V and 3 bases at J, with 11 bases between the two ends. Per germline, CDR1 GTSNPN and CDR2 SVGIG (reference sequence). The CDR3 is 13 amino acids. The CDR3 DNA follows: TGTGCCTGGAGCCCTGGGGGGGACACTGAAGCTTTCTTT. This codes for CAWSPGGDTEAFF. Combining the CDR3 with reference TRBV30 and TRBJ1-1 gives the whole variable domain SQTIHQWPATLVQPVGSPLSLECTVEGTSNPNLYWYRQAAGRGLQLLFYSVGIGQISSEVPQNLSASRPQDRQFILSSKKLLLSDSGFYLCAWSPGGDTEAFFGQGTRLTVV.

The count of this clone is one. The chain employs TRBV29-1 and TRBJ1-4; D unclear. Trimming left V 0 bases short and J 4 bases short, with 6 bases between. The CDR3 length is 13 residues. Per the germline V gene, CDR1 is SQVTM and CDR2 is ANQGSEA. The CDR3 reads CSVEEPGNEKLFF. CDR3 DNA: TGCAGCGTTGAAGAACCCGGTAATGAAAAACTGTTTTTT. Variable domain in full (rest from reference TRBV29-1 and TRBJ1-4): SAVISQKPSRDICQRGTSLTIQCQVDSQVTMMFWYRQQPGQSLTLIATANQGSEATYESGFVIDKFPISRPNLTFSTLTVSNMSPEDSSIYLCSVEEPGNEKLFFGSGTQLSVL.

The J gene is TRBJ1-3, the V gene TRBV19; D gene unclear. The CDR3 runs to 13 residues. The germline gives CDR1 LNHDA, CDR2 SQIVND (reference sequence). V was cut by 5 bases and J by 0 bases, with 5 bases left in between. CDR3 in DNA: TGTGCCAGTAGTTACGGCTCTGGAAACACCATATATTTT. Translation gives CASSYGSGNTIYF.

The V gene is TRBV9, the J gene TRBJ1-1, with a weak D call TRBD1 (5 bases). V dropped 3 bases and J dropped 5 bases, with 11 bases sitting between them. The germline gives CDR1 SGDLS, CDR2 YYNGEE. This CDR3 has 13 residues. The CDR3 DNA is TGTGCCAGCAGCGCTGGGGGGTTGACTGAAGCTTTCTTT. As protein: CASSAGGLTEAFF.

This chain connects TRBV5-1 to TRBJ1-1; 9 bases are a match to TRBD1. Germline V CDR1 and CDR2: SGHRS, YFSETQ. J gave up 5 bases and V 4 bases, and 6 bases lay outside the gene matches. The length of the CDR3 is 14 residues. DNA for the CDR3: TGCGCCAGCAGCCCAGGGACAGGGCTAACTGAAGCTTTCTTT. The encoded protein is CASSPGTGLTEAFF.

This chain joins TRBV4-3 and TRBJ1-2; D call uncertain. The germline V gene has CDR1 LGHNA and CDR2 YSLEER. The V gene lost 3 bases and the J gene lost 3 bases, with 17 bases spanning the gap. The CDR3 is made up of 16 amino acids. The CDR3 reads CASSHLEDRPDYGYTF. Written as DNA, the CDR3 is TGCGCCAGCAGCCACCTGGAGGACCGACCAGACTATGGCTACACCTTC.

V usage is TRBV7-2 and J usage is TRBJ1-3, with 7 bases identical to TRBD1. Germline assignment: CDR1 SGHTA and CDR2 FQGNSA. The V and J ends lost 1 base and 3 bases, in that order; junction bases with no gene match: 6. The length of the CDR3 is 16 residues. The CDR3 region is CASSLEGAGRGNTIYF. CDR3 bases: TGTGCCAGCAGCTTAGAGGGGGCGGGCCGTGGAAACACCATATATTTT.

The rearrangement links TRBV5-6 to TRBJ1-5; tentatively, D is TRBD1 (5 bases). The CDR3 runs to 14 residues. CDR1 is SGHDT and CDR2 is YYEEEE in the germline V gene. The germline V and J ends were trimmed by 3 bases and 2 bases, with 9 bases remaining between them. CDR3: CASSWGGGNQPQHF. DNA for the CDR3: TGTGCCAGCAGCTGGGGGGGTGGCAATCAGCCCCAGCATTTT.

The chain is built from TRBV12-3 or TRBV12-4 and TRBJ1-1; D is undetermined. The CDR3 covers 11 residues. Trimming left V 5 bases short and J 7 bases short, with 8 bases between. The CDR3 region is CASSLSIEAFF. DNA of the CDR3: TGTGCCAGCAGTCTGAGTATTGAAGCTTTCTTT.

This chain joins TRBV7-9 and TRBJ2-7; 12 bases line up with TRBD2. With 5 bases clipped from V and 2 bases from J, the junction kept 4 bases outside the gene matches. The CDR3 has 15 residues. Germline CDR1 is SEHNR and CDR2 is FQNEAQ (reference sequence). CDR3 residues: CASSTLAGGPYEQYF. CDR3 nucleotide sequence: TGTGCCAGCAGCACACTAGCGGGGGGCCCCTACGAGCAGTACTTC. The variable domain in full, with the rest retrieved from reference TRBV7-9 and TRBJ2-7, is DTGVSQNPRHKITKRGQNVTFRCDPISEHNRLYWYRQTLGQGPEFLTYFQNEAQLEKSRLLSDRFSAERPKGSFSTLEIQRTEQGDSAMYLCASSTLAGGPYEQYFGPGTRLTVT.

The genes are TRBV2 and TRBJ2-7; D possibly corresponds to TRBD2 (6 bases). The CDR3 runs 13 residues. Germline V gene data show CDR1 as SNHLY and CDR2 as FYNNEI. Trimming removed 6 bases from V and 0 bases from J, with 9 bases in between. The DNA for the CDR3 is TGTGCCAGCAGCGGGAGTAGCTCCTACGAGCAGTACTTC. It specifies CASSGSSSYEQYF.

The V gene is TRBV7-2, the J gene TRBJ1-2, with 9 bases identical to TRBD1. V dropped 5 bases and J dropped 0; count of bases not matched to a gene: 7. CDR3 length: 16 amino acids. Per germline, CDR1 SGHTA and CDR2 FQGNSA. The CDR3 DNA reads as TGTGCCAGCAGCGGCCGGGACAGGGAAGCTAACTATGGCTACACCTTC. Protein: CASSGRDREANYGYTF.

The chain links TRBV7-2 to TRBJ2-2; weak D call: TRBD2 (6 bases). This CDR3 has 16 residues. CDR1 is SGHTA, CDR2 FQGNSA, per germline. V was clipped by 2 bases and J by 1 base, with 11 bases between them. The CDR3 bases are TGTGCCAGCAGCTTATATGCCGGGGGGAACACCGGGGAGCTGTTTTTT. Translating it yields CASSLYAGGNTGELFF.

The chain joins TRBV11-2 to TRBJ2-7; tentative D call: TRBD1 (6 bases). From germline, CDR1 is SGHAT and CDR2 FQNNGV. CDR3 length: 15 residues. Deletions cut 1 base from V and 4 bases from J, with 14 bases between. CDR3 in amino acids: CASSLGGGKRYEQYF. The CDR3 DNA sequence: TGTGCCAGCAGCTTAGGAGGGGGAAAACGGTACGAGCAGTACTTC.

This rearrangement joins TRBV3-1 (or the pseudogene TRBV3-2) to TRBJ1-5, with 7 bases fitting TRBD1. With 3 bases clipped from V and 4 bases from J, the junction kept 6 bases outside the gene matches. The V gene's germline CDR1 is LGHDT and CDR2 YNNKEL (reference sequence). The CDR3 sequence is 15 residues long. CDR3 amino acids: CASSQGDSGNQPQHF. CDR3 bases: TGTGCCAGCAGCCAGGGGGACAGTGGGAATCAGCCCCAGCATTTT.

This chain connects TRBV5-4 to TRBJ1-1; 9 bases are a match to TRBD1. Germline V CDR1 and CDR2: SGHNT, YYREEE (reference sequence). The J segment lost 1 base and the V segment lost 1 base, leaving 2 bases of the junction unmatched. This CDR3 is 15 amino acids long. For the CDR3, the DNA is TGTGCCAGCAGCTTGCCGGGACAGGGGAACACTGAAGCTTTCTTT. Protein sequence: CASSLPGQGNTEAFF.